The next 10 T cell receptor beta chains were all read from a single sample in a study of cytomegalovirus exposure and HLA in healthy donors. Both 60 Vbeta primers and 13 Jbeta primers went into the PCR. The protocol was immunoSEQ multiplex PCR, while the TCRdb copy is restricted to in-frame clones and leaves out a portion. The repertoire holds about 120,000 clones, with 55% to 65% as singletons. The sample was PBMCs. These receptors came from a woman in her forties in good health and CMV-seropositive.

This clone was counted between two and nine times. For the CDR3, the DNA is TGTGCCAGCAGCTTAGGACGGGAGTATAGCTACGAGCAGTACTTC. Translated: CASSLGREYSYEQYF. This rearrangement joins TRBV7-8 to TRBJ2-7, with D maybe TRBD2 (6 bases). The germline V and J ends were trimmed by 1 base and 3 bases, with 13 bases remaining between them. The CDR3 runs 15 residues. Germline CDR1 is SGHVS and CDR2 is FQNEAQ.

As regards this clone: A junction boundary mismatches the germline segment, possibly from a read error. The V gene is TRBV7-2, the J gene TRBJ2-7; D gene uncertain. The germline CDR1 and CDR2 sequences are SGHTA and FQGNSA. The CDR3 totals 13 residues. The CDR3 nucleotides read TGTGCCAGCAGCTTAGGGCTCGTGAATCCCTTGGACTTC. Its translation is CASSLGLVNPLDF.

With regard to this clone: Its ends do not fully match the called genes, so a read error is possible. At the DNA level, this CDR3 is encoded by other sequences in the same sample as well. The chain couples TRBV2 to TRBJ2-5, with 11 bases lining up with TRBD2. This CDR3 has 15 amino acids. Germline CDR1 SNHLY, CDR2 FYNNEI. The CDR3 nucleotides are TGCGCCAGCAGGATGGGACTAGCGGTCCAAGAGACCCAGTACTTC. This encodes CASRMGLAVQETQYF.

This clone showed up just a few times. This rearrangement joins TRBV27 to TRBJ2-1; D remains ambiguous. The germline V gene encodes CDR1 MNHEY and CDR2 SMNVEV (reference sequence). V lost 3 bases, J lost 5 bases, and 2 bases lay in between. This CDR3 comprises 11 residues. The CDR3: CASSFNNEQFF. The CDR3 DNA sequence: TGTGCCAGCAGTTTTAACAATGAGCAGTTCTTC.

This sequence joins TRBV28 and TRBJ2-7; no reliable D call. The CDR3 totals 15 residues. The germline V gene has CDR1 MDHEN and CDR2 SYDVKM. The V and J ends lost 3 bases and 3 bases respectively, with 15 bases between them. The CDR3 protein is CASSLVLRSYYEQYF. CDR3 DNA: TGTGCCAGCAGTTTGGTTCTGCGAAGCTACTACGAGCAGTACTTC.

Here the CDR3 DNA reads TGTGCCAGCAGTCCCCTCAGGGGAAAACAGTTCTTC. This codes for CASSPLRGKQFF. This sequence joins TRBV6-5 and TRBJ2-1; TRBD1 is a possible D gene (6 bases). This CDR3 is built from 12 residues. Trimming stripped 5 bases from V and 13 bases from J, with 15 bases between. CDR1 is MNHEY and CDR2 is SVGAGI in the germline V gene.

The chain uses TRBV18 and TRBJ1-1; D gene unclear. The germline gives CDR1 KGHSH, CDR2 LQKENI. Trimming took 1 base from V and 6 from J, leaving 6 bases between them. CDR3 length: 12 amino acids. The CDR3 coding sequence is TGTGCCAGCTCACCACGGGGAGCTGAAGCTTTCTTT. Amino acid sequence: CASSPRGAEAFF.

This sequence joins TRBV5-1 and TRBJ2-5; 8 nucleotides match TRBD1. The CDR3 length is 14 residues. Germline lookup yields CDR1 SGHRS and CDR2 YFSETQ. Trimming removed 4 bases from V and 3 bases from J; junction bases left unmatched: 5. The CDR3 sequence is CASSLATGEETQYF. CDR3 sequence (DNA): TGCGCCAGCAGCCTCGCGACAGGGGAAGAGACCCAGTACTTC.

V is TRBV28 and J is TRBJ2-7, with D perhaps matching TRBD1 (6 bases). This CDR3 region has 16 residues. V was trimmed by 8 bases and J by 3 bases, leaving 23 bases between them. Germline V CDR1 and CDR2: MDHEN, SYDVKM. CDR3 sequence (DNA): TGTGCCAGCGTCGTACACCCCGGACAGCCCAACTACGAGCAGTACTTC. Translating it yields CASVVHPGQPNYEQYF.

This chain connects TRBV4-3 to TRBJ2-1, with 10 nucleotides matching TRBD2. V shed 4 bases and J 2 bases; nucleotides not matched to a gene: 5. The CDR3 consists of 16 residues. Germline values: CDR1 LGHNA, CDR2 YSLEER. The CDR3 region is CASSPRTSGTYNEQFF. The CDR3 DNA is TGCGCCAGCAGCCCCCGGACTAGCGGAACCTACAATGAGCAGTTCTTC.